The 4 T cell receptor beta chains in this list originate from one sample, sequenced in a study of cytomegalovirus exposure and HLA in healthy donors. Vbeta (60) and Jbeta (13) primers were used in the PCR. Profiled with immunoSEQ multiplex PCR; TCRdb holds only in-frame clones, not every one. The table shows roughly 97,000 clones, with roughly a tenth occurring only once. Sequencing used PBMCs. The receptors derive from a man in his fifties in good health and CMV-seropositive.

As for this clone: A read error may account for a junction end that differs from germline. Other DNA sequences in this sample translate to the same CDR3. V is TRBV5-4 and J is TRBJ2-1, with TRBD2 matching over 9 bases. The CDR3 has 16 residues. Germline V gives CDR1 SGHNT, CDR2 YYREEE (reference sequence). The CDR3: CASSVIAGVGYNEQFF. The DNA of the CDR3 is TGTGCAAGCAGCGTTATAGCGGGAGTAGGCTACAATGAGCAGTTCTTC.

In its sample, this clone was seen a few times. V gene TRBV27 combines with J gene TRBJ2-7; 8 bases align to TRBD1. Germline CDR1 and CDR2: MNHEY and SMNVEV (reference sequence). V was pared by 0 bases and J by 5 bases, with 9 bases of the junction left unmatched. The CDR3 runs 16 residues. The CDR3 is CASSLSPRGRFDEQYF. The CDR3 DNA reads TGTGCCAGCAGTTTATCGCCCAGGGGGCGGTTTGACGAGCAGTACTTC.

The chain joins TRBV19 to TRBJ2-3; TRBD1 agrees at 11 bases. The CDR3 is 15 residues long. V gave up 5 bases and J gave up 4 bases; unmatched junction bases: 5. Germline V gene lookup returns CDR1 LNHDA and CDR2 SQIVND (reference sequence). CDR3 protein: CASSADRGQADTQYF. CDR3 coding DNA: TGTGCCAGTAGTGCGGACAGGGGGCAAGCAGATACGCAGTATTTT.

This clone was picked up a small number of times. This sequence joins TRBV4-2 and TRBJ1-4; no definite D call. Per germline, CDR1 LGHNA and CDR2 YNFKEQ. This CDR3 comprises 17 residues. V lost 0 bases and J 0 bases, leaving 11 bases between the germline ends. The CDR3: CASSQDGQVATNEKLFF. In nucleotides, the CDR3 is TGTGCCAGCAGCCAAGATGGGCAGGTTGCAACTAATGAAAAACTGTTTTTT.